One sample yielded the 12 T cell receptor beta chains listed below, sequenced in a study of shared clonotypes between healthy human individuals. Some clones are missing from TCRdb's copy, which holds only in-frame ones; the method was immunoSEQ multiplex PCR. This sample has 850,000 to 1,200,000 clones, with more than 60% found just once. Sequencing was performed on memory CD4+ T cells sorted from blood. Subset specified: CD45RA-negative fraction. Source of these receptors: a young man in good health.

The gene calls are TRBV13 and TRBJ2-7; TRBD1 matches at 8 bases. Germline lookup yields CDR1 PRHDT and CDR2 FYEKMQ (reference sequence). Unmatched junction bases numbered 11, after V lost 5 bases and J lost 2 bases. CDR3 size: 16 residues. The CDR3 region is CASSTYRGDDPYEQYF. CDR3 coding DNA: TGTGCCAGCAGCACGTACAGGGGGGACGACCCCTACGAGCAGTACTTC. The entire variable domain, with the rest obtained from reference TRBV13 and TRBJ2-7, is as follows: AAGVIQSPRHLIKEKRETATLKCYPIPRHDTVYWYQQGPGQDPQFLISFYEKMQSDKGSIPDRFSAQQFSDYHSELNMSSLELGDSALYFCASSTYRGDDPYEQYFGPGTRLTVT.

This clone came up a few times. V is TRBV5-1 and J is TRBJ1-2; no definite D call. Trimming removed 0 bases from V and 0 bases from J, with 9 bases in between. The CDR3 extends over 15 amino acids. Germline assignment: CDR1 SGHRS and CDR2 YFSETQ. The CDR3 loop is CASSLVEQANYGYTF. CDR3 bases: TGCGCCAGCAGCTTGGTCGAACAAGCTAACTATGGCTACACCTTC.

This clone was seen more than once but under ten times. The same CDR3 also results from other DNA sequences found in this sample. The chain combines TRBV18 with TRBJ2-3; no firm D call. Germline V gene sequence: CDR1 KGHSH, CDR2 LQKENI. Trimming cost V 5 bases and J 2 bases, with 2 bases left between them. The CDR3 is made up of 11 amino acids. The CDR3 loop is CASSSTDTQYF. In DNA form, the CDR3 reads TGTGCCAGCTCATCCACAGATACGCAGTATTTT.

The chain has TRBV7-2 and TRBJ2-3, with 7 nucleotides matching TRBD1. CDR1 and CDR2 from the germline V gene are SGHTA and FQGNSA. V dropped 4 bases and J dropped 3; count of bases not matched to a gene: 4. The CDR3 extends over 14 amino acids. The CDR3 region has the DNA TGTGCCAGCAGCTCCGGCAGGGGGACAGATACGCAGTATTTT. This codes for CASSSGRGTDTQYF.

The genes are TRBV6-5 and TRBJ2-7, with D perhaps matching TRBD1 (6 bases). The CDR3 covers 14 residues. Trimming removed 7 bases from V and 2 bases from J, with 15 bases in between. Germline assignment: CDR1 MNHEY and CDR2 SVGAGI. CDR3 sequence (DNA): TGTGCCAGCACCAAAATGGGGGCCCCCTACGAGCAGTACTTC. It specifies CASTKMGAPYEQYF.

As concerns this clone: This may arise from a read error, as a much more abundant clone is one base away. The identical CDR3 is also encoded by other nucleotide sequences in the sample. The rearrangement joins TRBV10-2 to TRBJ2-5; D possibly matches TRBD1 or TRBD2 (5 bases each). Germline CDR1 and CDR2: WSHSY and SAAADI. CDR3 length: 12 residues. CDR3 loop: CASSGGGETQYF. The CDR3 DNA reads TGCGCCAGCAGTGGTGGGGGAGAGACTCAGTACTTC.

V usage is TRBV7-2 and J usage is TRBJ1-5; D is perhaps TRBD1 (5 bases). The V gene lost 1 base and the J gene lost 4 bases, with 11 bases spanning the gap. This CDR3 has 15 residues. Germline-derived CDR1 and CDR2 are SGHTA and FQGNSA. This chain's CDR3 is CASSLDPGRNQPQHF. CDR3 DNA: TGTGCCAGCAGCTTAGATCCAGGGAGGAATCAGCCCCAGCATTTT. The entire variable domain, with the rest obtained from reference TRBV7-2 and TRBJ1-5, is as follows: GAGVSQSPSNKVTEKGKDVELRCDPISGHTALYWYRQSLGQGLEFLIYFQGNSAPDKSGLPSDRFSAERTGGSVSTLTIQRTQQEDSAVYLCASSLDPGRNQPQHFGDGTRLSIL.

This clone was observed once. The chain is built from TRBV9 and TRBJ1-2, with D maybe TRBD1 (5 bases). CDR1 is SGDLS, CDR2 YYNGEE, per germline. The CDR3 runs to 15 residues. The V end lost 0 bases, the J end lost 5 bases, and 14 bases lay between the germline ends. The CDR3 reads CASSVGGEGAYGYTF. DNA for the CDR3: TGTGCCAGCAGCGTAGGAGGGGAAGGGGCGTATGGCTACACCTTC.

To note about this clone: This specimen includes other DNA sequences encoding the same CDR3. V is TRBV5-1 and J is TRBJ2-3; 7 bases map to TRBD1. From germline, CDR1 is SGHRS and CDR2 YFSETQ. CDR3 length equals 14 residues. V dropped 1 base and J dropped 1; count of bases not matched to a gene: 0. The CDR3 nucleotides are TGCGCCAGCAGCTTGCAGGGGGGCACAGATACGCAGTATTTT. Amino acid sequence: CASSLQGGTDTQYF.

The chain employs TRBV14 and TRBJ1-2; D is perhaps TRBD1 (6 bases). The CDR3 has 20 residues. Per germline, CDR1 SGHDN and CDR2 FVKESK. Trimming stripped 2 bases from V and 4 bases from J, with 29 bases between. Here the CDR3 reads CASSQSPGRGPTLFPYGYTF. The CDR3 DNA reads TGTGCCAGCAGCCAATCCCCCGGGCGGGGGCCGACCTTATTTCCCTATGGCTACACCTTC.

In the case of this clone: Other nucleotide sequences in the sample specify the same CDR3. The chain has TRBV5-1 and TRBJ1-1; D might be TRBD1 (6 bases). V was cut by 4 bases and J by 0 bases, with 10 bases left in between. Germline CDR1 SGHRS, CDR2 YFSETQ. CDR3 size: 14 residues. The CDR3 reads CASSLGALNTEAFF. CDR3 DNA: TGCGCCAGCAGCCTGGGGGCGTTGAACACTGAAGCTTTCTTT.

The chain employs TRBV2 and TRBJ2-7; 10 nucleotides agree with TRBD1. The CDR3 has 16 residues. Germline trimming cut 6 bases from V and 1 base from J; bases unmatched to any gene: 9. Per the germline V gene, CDR1 is SNHLY and CDR2 is FYNNEI. DNA of the CDR3: TGTGCCAGCAGCCTGTTGGGACAGGGGAAGTCCTACGAGCAGTACTTC. It yields the protein CASSLLGQGKSYEQYF.